The T cell receptor beta chain described here comes from a study of T cells in Graves' hyperthyroidism and ophthalmopathy (dated by TCRdb to about 2019). Context from the whole study: Peripheral blood was collected at initial diagnosis, before any treatment. According to the paper, TCR Vbeta CDR3 sequencing was carried out on 120 to 150 peripheral blood samples, which came from 40 to 45 ophthalmopathy, around 74 hyperthyroidism and roughly 17 progressor patients. The 85 to 100 discovery patients were divided at random into training and test sets in a 7:3 ratio. Once sampling was done, hyperthyroidism patients were given methimazole at a starting dose of 30 mg daily, whereas ophthalmopathy patients were given high-dose intravenous methylprednisolone. Prospective prediction of ophthalmopathy was tested in an independent validation cohort of 18 to 20 hyperthyroidism patients and 17 patients who later progressed to ophthalmopathy. In roughly six Graves' hyperthyroidism patients, the study also compared T-cell repertoires from thyroid tissue with T-cell repertoires from blood. TCR V-J signatures able to tell the groups apart were searched for in a discovery cohort of 90 to 100 patients, of whom around 42 had Graves' ophthalmopathy and about 60 had stable Graves' hyperthyroidism.

The TCR beta CDR3 regions were amplified from RNA transcripts. The TCR CDR3 was subjected to a first round of RT-PCR using the HTBI primer set and the Qiagen OneStep RT-PCR kit. A second multiplex PCR round built the libraries, followed by size selection and purification. Libraries were sequenced paired-end with 100 bp reads on an Illumina HiSeq2000. The source study handled its data this way. SOAPnuke was used to process the raw data, with reads discarded if the reads contained adapters or uncalled bases, had a mean Phred below 15, or lacked an exact constant-primer or identifier match. High-quality paired reads were merged with COPE v1.2.5, and unique nucleotide sequences were defined as clonotypes. MiTCR v1.1 was used to align the clonotypes against IMGT TRBV, TRBD and TRBJ reference segments. Analysis was restricted to V-J combinations with a frequency above 0.0001, which covered roughly 99% of repertoires. The TCS score was defined as F50 (clonal expansion) divided by E x V (chaos), with BLOSUM62-based TCRdist calculated between CDR3 peptides within each V-J. Welch's t-statistics and random forest reduced roughly 540 V-J features to around 14, which were used in a naive Bayes classifier (R e1071). The similarity between thyroid and blood repertoires was quantified using the Morisita-Horn index. TCRdb reprocessing: public reads trimmed at Q25 with fastp, clones called with MiXCR, in-frame beta chains kept. Merged by CDR3 protein, the rows form single entries marked with the most common genes and DNA. The V and J calls and clone size are TCRdb's, not the authors'. The sample records fewer than 650,000 distinct CDR3 sequences, about 15% of which are singletons. The top ten clones comprise roughly 4.3% of the sample.

From cysteine to phenylalanine, the CDR3 is 13 amino acids long. The read is trimmed to its CDR3 DNA, 39 bases read in frame from base 1. The germline V gene (reference sequence) yields LNHDA for CDR1 and SQIVND for CDR2. V loses 3 bases of germline sequence and J loses 3 bases, and the interval between the two ends is 8 bases. At least ten counts were recorded for this clonotype. The antigen it binds to is not known. Per-base qualities were not stored, and no clone one base away is much larger. The paper's findings and limits, for the study overall: Sample size was not statistically predetermined, and blinding of investigators to group allocation was not performed. A 13 V-J signature model separated ophthalmopathy from stable hyperthyroidism, with around 88% sensitivity and about 81% specificity in cross-validation and 80%/75% in testing. Most expanded thyroid clonotypes (frequency above 0.001) were also found in blood, which suggests that blood repertoires may mirror thyroid immune responses. In validation, progression to ophthalmopathy was predicted by the model with more than 65% sensitivity and 72.22% specificity, a median of approximately 6.5 months before onset.

In the ophthalmopathy patients, disease was moderately to severely active, with a Clinical Activity Score of 3 or more, a NOSPECS grade of 4 or more, and a duration of less than 3 months. Exclusion was applied to patients with uncontrolled infections, other autoimmune diseases, pregnancy or lactation. Diagnoses were established on the basis of clinical symptoms, serum thyroxine and TRAb, thyroid ultrasound, and orbital computed tomography. Ficoll-Paque density gradient centrifugation was used to isolate PBMCs from 9.5 to 10 ml of fresh peripheral blood. Trizol reagent was used to extract total RNA, and RNA quality was then checked on an Agilent 2100 Bioanalyzer.

The chain uses TRBV19 and TRBJ2-5, and TRBD1 may be the D gene, going by 5 matching bases. The TCR sequence derives from a woman aged 40-49 years with Graves' ophthalmopathy. Source material: blood. In nucleotide form, the sequence is TGTGCCAGTAGTATGGGGCAGAAAGAGACCCAGTACTTC. It specifies CASSMGQKETQYF.